The rows below give T cell receptor beta chains drawn from one sample of a study of early T cells in non-severe SARS-CoV-2 infection. Each CDR3 protein gets one entry after TCRdb re-called the 5' RACE reads with MiXCR. The table records approximately 110,000 distinct CDR3 sequences, about 15% of them present only once. The sample comprised whole blood. These receptors all stem from an adult who was a healthcare worker with PCR-confirmed SARS-CoV-2 infection or an uninfected control (not recorded which). Each CDR3 is given with its conserved first and last residue.

14 | TRBJ1-3 | TRBV18 | CASSPPALGNTIYF
11 | TRBJ2-3 | TRBV19 | CASSTRNTQYF
11 | TRBJ2-7 | TRBV29-1 | CSAAGPDEQYF
15 | TRBJ2-7 | TRBV3-1 | CASSQDGRGSYEQYF
14 | TRBJ2-2 | TRBV3-1 | CASSLPGITGELFF
12 | TRBJ1-2 | TRBV28 | CASSSRVAGYTF
13 | TRBJ2-1 | TRBV7-6 | CASSQGLAREQFF
16 | TRBJ1-2 | TRBV12-3/TRBV12-4 | CASSSQRQEGNYGYTF
15 | TRBJ2-7 | TRBV7-9 | CASSAEGGLTYEQYF
13 | TRBJ1-5 | TRBV6-5 | CASTGGFNQPQHF
15 | TRBJ2-5 | TRBV4-1 | CASSQPGAGVETQYF
15 | TRBJ1-2 | TRBV6-6 | CASSYFLGGDGGYTF
15 | TRBJ1-2 | TRBV7-2 | CASSSHGQGVYGYTF
13 | TRBJ1-6 | TRBV4-1 | CASSQAPGSTLHF
16 | TRBJ1-1 | TRBV5-1 | CASSLVKGAVRTEAFF
14 | TRBJ1-2 | TRBV11-2 | CASSLELAGGGYTF
14 | TRBJ1-5 | TRBV2 | CASSEDRINQPQHF
14 | TRBJ1-5 | TRBV6-5 | CASGDRGQDQPQHF
14 | TRBJ2-1 | TRBV29-1 | CSVEANEGGNEQFF
14 | TRBJ1-5 | TRBV10-2 | CASKDVDSNQPQHF
13 | TRBJ2-5 | TRBV9 | CASSALNQETQYF
15 | TRBJ1-6 | TRBV12-3/TRBV12-4 | CASSPGLAGGSPLHF
15 | TRBJ2-7 | TRBV5-4 | CASGGLDAPPYEQYF
14 | TRBJ2-3 | TRBV15 | CATSRGESTDTQYF